This T cell receptor beta chain was observed in a study of CD8 T cells in ankylosing spondylitis. General study results and limits: There was reportedly significant enrichment of clones that were disease-linked in matched ankylosing spondylitis synovial fluid.

Many counts were recorded for this clonotype. Its antigen is still unknown. Library preparation for TCR beta used quantitative 5'-RACE with molecular barcodes. TCRdb called the 5' RACE reads again in MiXCR, with one record for every CDR3 protein. This table holds roughly 42,000 distinct CDR3 sequences, roughly 2.6% found once. V shed 0 bases and J shed 0 bases, with 6 bases lying between them. This CDR3 is 14 amino acids long. Germline V gives CDR1 SGDLS, CDR2 YYNGEE. The sequence derives from a male donor with ankylosing spondylitis or in good health (not recorded which). Source material: blood, either unsorted or a sorted T cell fraction (not recorded which). This chain connects TRBV9 to TRBJ1-1; the D is unclear. CDR3 sequence (DNA): TGTGCCAGCAGCGTAGAGTCAATGAACACTGAAGCTTTCTTT. Protein product: CASSVESMNTEAFF.